These 25 T cell receptor beta chains originate from one sample sequenced in a study of shared clonotypes between healthy human individuals. Clones were sequenced by immunoSEQ multiplex PCR, and TCRdb holds only the in-frame ones, with some missing. The sample has more than 500,000 clones, 90% to 95% seen once. Naive CD8 cells were CD45RO-negative, positively selected for CCR7, excluding terminally differentiated effector memory CD45RA+ cells. The sample taken for sequencing was naive CD8+ T cells sorted from blood. These receptors originate from a woman in her twenties or thirties in good health.

This clone was observed once. The chain recombines TRBV27 with TRBJ2-7, with TRBD1 as a possible D gene (5 bases). V was trimmed by 4 bases and J by 3 bases, leaving 16 bases between them. Per the germline V gene, CDR1 is MNHEY and CDR2 is SMNVEV (reference sequence). The CDR3 contains 15 residues. The CDR3 protein is CASSSSRQPSYEQYF. The CDR3 bases are TGTGCCAGCAGTTCGAGTCGACAGCCTAGCTACGAGCAGTACTTC.

The chain has TRBV7-9 and TRBJ2-1; D tentatively reads TRBD1 or TRBD2 (6 bases each). This CDR3 spans 13 amino acids. Germline lookup yields CDR1 SEHNR and CDR2 FQNEAQ (reference sequence). V was pared by 4 bases and J by 7 bases, with 11 bases between. The CDR3 reads CASSWQGRNEQFF. CDR3 DNA sequence: TGTGCCAGCAGCTGGCAGGGGAGGAATGAGCAGTTCTTC.

CDR3 sequence (DNA): TGTGCCAGCAGTCTCACGTCCCCCGGCTACAATGAGCAGTTCTTC. It specifies CASSLTSPGYNEQFF. The chain has TRBV27 and TRBJ2-1; D not certain. The CDR3 is 15 amino acids. CDR1 and CDR2 from the germline V gene are MNHEY and SMNVEV (reference sequence). Trimming pared 5 bases from V and 3 bases from J, leaving 14 bases between.

This chain connects TRBV19 to TRBJ1-2; possible D gene TRBD1, 5 bases. Germline CDR1 and CDR2: LNHDA and SQIVND (reference sequence). The ends were cut back, 6 bases at V and 3 bases at J, with 8 bases in the middle. The CDR3 covers 12 residues. As DNA, the CDR3 is TGTGCCAGTAGCGACAGTGACTATGGCTACACCTTC. Encoded protein: CASSDSDYGYTF.

The chain has TRBV7-8 and TRBJ2-7, with D maybe TRBD2 (5 bases). Between the trimmed V and J ends, which lost 4 bases and 0 bases, there was a span of 16 bases. The germline V gene encodes CDR1 SGHVS and CDR2 FQNEAQ. The CDR3 extends over 16 amino acids. CDR3 in amino acids: CASSWAGGGSSYEQYF. The CDR3 bases are TGTGCCAGCAGCTGGGCGGGTGGCGGAAGCTCCTACGAGCAGTACTTC.

The chain joins TRBV7-9 to TRBJ1-1; D might be TRBD1 (5 bases). Germline-derived CDR1 and CDR2 are SEHNR and FQNEAQ (reference sequence). The CDR3 length is 16 residues. The V end lost 5 bases, the J end lost 0 bases, and 16 bases lay between the germline ends. CDR3 sequence: CASSRGTWYMNTEAFF. The CDR3 region has the DNA TGTGCCAGCAGCCGGGGGACTTGGTACATGAACACTGAAGCTTTCTTT.

The rearrangement links TRBV27 to TRBJ2-7, with a possible D match to TRBD1 (6 bases). The CDR3 runs to 13 residues. Germline loops: CDR1 MNHEY, CDR2 SMNVEV (reference sequence). V was clipped by 4 bases and J by 1 base, with 8 bases between them. CDR3 loop: CASSYQGSYEQYF. In DNA form, the CDR3 reads TGTGCCAGCAGTTACCAGGGGTCCTACGAGCAGTACTTC.

The chain combines TRBV19 with TRBJ2-4; a weak D match, TRBD1 (5 bases). V gave up 8 bases and J gave up 7 bases, with 15 bases separating them. Per the germline V gene, CDR1 is LNHDA and CDR2 is SQIVND (reference sequence). The CDR3 totals 13 residues. CDR3 DNA: TGTGCCAGTTCAAGGGGTTGGGTGAACATTCAGTACTTC. It codes for CASSRGWVNIQYF.

This chain uses TRBV4-2 with TRBJ1-1; D uncertain. This CDR3 comprises 15 residues. Germline CDR1 is LGHNA and CDR2 is YNFKEQ. The V end lost 0 bases, the J end lost 4 bases, and 12 bases lay between the germline ends. CDR3 amino acids: CASSQDSGFGTEAFF. CDR3 coding DNA: TGTGCCAGCAGCCAAGATTCGGGATTTGGCACTGAAGCTTTCTTT.

The CDR3 DNA reads as TGTGCCAGCAGCCTAGAGGGCGGAGCGGGAGTGAACACCGGGGAGCTGTTTTTT. Translation: CASSLEGGAGVNTGELFF. The V call is TRBV4-2, the J call TRBJ2-2; 8 bases agree with TRBD2. The length of the CDR3 is 18 residues. Germline trimming cut 4 bases from V and 1 base from J; bases unmatched to any gene: 11. Germline CDR1 LGHNA, CDR2 YNFKEQ.

The rearrangement uses TRBV27 and TRBJ2-1; 12 bases are a match to TRBD2. From germline, CDR1 is MNHEY and CDR2 SMNVEV (reference sequence). The V segment lost 6 bases and the J segment 7 bases; nucleotides outside the gene matches: 10. The CDR3 runs 16 residues. The CDR3 here is CASRRLAGVNPNEQFF. For the CDR3, the DNA is TGTGCCAGCAGAAGACTAGCGGGAGTAAATCCGAATGAGCAGTTCTTC.

The V call is TRBV7-8, the J call TRBJ2-7, with 9 bases fitting TRBD2. From germline, CDR1 is SGHVS and CDR2 FQNEAQ. This CDR3 contains 15 residues. With 2 bases clipped from V and 3 bases from J, the junction kept 5 bases outside the gene matches. The CDR3 DNA sequence: TGTGCCAGCAGCTTACTTAGCGGGAGCGACTACGAGCAGTACTTC. Translation gives CASSLLSGSDYEQYF.

CDR3 loop: CASSIGLAGVLKETQYF. The CDR3 nucleotides read TGTGCCAGTAGTATCGGACTAGCGGGAGTCTTAAAAGAGACCCAGTACTTC. The V gene is TRBV19, the J gene TRBJ2-5; 13 bases map to TRBD2. The CDR3 is 17 amino acids. V trimming: 3 bases; J trimming: 3 bases; junction bases outside the gene matches: 7. Germline assignment: CDR1 LNHDA and CDR2 SQIVND (reference sequence).

The chain uses TRBV10-1 and TRBJ1-1; 7 bases fit TRBD1. Germline V gene lookup returns CDR1 WNHNN and CDR2 SYGVQD (reference sequence). The CDR3 loop spans 12 amino acids. The V gene end was trimmed by 5 bases and the J gene end by 4 bases; junction bases not matched to a gene: 1. The CDR3 reads CASSPGGTEAFF. In nucleotides, the CDR3 is TGCGCCAGCAGTCCAGGGGGCACTGAAGCTTTCTTT.

V and J are TRBV5-6 and TRBJ1-2, with D hard to call. Deletions cut 1 base from V and 1 base from J, with 5 bases between. Germline loops: CDR1 SGHDT, CDR2 YYEEEE. The CDR3 is 13 amino acids. The DNA of the CDR3 is TGTGCCAGCAGCTTGAATGATAACTATGGCTACACCTTC. Its translation: CASSLNDNYGYTF.

V is TRBV7-2 and J is TRBJ2-3; D assignment may be TRBD1 or TRBD2 (5 bases each). The V end lost 4 bases, the J end lost 1 base, and 15 bases lay between the germline ends. The length of the CDR3 is 16 residues. CDR1 and CDR2 from the germline V gene are SGHTA and FQGNSA. The DNA of the CDR3 is TGTGCCAGCAGCTCGCGTTCGGGACCACGCACAGATACGCAGTATTTT. Protein product: CASSSRSGPRTDTQYF.

This sequence joins TRBV2 and TRBJ2-3; D gene ambiguous. Germline V gene lookup returns CDR1 SNHLY and CDR2 FYNNEI. V was cut by 2 bases and J by 6 bases, with 6 bases left in between. CDR3 length: 12 residues. The CDR3 bases are TGTGCCAGCAGTGAAACGCGGGATACGCAGTATTTT. Protein: CASSETRDTQYF.

The J gene is TRBJ2-7, the V gene TRBV2, with TRBD2 matching 7 bases. In germline, CDR1 is SNHLY, CDR2 FYNNEI. V shed 6 bases and J 3 bases; nucleotides not matched to a gene: 2. The CDR3 consists of 12 residues. The CDR3 sequence: CASRSGNYEQYF. The DNA for the CDR3 is TGTGCCAGCAGGAGCGGGAACTACGAGCAGTACTTC.

The gene calls are TRBV18 and TRBJ2-1; D remains unclear. The germline V and J ends were trimmed by 2 bases and 5 bases, with 10 bases remaining between them. Looked up from germline, CDR1 is KGHSH and CDR2 is LQKENI. This CDR3 is built from 14 residues. The CDR3, as DNA: TGTGCCAGCTCACCAATGAGAGCCCACAATGAGCAGTTCTTC. This translates into CASSPMRAHNEQFF.

This clone was seen only a few times. The rearrangement links TRBV13 to TRBJ1-1, with D maybe TRBD1 (5 bases). Germline V gene sequence: CDR1 PRHDT, CDR2 FYEKMQ (reference sequence). V gave up 1 base and J gave up 4 bases, with 10 bases separating them. The CDR3 runs 14 residues. The CDR3 is CASSLDSGGTEAFF. CDR3 DNA sequence: TGTGCCAGCAGCTTAGATTCCGGGGGCACTGAAGCTTTCTTT.

The chain is built from TRBV28 and TRBJ2-4; D possibly matches TRBD1 or TRBD2 (6 bases each). Germline loops: CDR1 MDHEN, CDR2 SYDVKM. This CDR3 contains 18 residues. Trimming stripped 2 bases from V and 0 bases from J, with 17 bases between. The CDR3 is CASSLNPGADLAKNIQYF. The CDR3 region has the DNA TGTGCCAGCAGTTTAAATCCGGGGGCGGACTTAGCCAAAAACATTCAGTACTTC.

The chain is built from TRBV9 and TRBJ2-7, with 11 bases identical to TRBD1. With 4 bases clipped from V and 3 bases from J, the junction kept 6 bases outside the gene matches. There are 15 residues in the CDR3. Germline V CDR1 and CDR2: SGDLS, YYNGEE. This CDR3 reads CASSTAGTGGYEQYF. The CDR3 DNA sequence: TGTGCCAGCAGCACCGCCGGGACAGGGGGCTACGAGCAGTACTTC.

The rearrangement joins TRBV5-1 to TRBJ2-2, with 7 positions matching TRBD1. Unmatched junction bases numbered 7, after V lost 4 bases and J lost 4 bases. The CDR3 runs 15 residues. From germline, CDR1 is SGHRS and CDR2 YFSETQ. This chain's CDR3 is CASSPDRRGTGELFF. CDR3 nucleotides: TGCGCCAGCAGCCCGGACAGGCGAGGCACCGGGGAGCTGTTTTTT.

This chain joins TRBV29-1 and TRBJ2-5; tentatively, D is TRBD1 or TRBD2 (7 bases each). The J call could be wrong; TRBJ2-7 is a better fit for the DNA end. The germline V gene has CDR1 SQVTM and CDR2 ANQGSEA. CDR3 length: 15 residues. CDR3 sequence: CSAQGGRAPTYEQYF. The CDR3 region has the DNA TGCAGCGCCCAGGGGGGGCGGGCTCCGACCTACGAGCAGTACTTC.

The chain carries TRBV28 and TRBJ2-2; TRBD1 is a possible D gene (5 bases). Trimming took 3 bases from V and 2 from J, leaving 7 bases between them. The germline CDR1 and CDR2 sequences are MDHEN and SYDVKM. This CDR3 comprises 14 residues. The CDR3 loop reads CASSFQGNTGELFF. CDR3 DNA: TGTGCCAGCAGTTTCCAGGGAAACACCGGGGAGCTGTTTTTT.